This T cell receptor (beta chain) was captured by sequencing in a study of blood T cell repertoires in COVID-19 (dated by TCRdb to about 2020). Regarding the study in general: Samples covering the acute and convalescent phases of COVID-19 were provided by collaborators in the United States, Italy and Spain. Samples came from the ongoing ImmuneRACE study (first 160 participants) plus 1,254 subjects from 6 global collaborators. The sample metadata nearly always contained a de-identified subject ID, COVID-19 status, age in years and sex. A freely available public database, intended as a resource for researchers studying the immune response to SARS-CoV-2, is where the repertoires were released. The prospective study material was composed of cDNA or gDNA derived from T cells, B-cell-depleted T cells, or PBMCs. HLA class I and class II types, where available, came from metadata supplied by the sample provider rather than from assay-based typing. Deeply sampled blood TCRbeta repertoires from subjects exposed to, actively infected with, or recovered from COVID-19 were included in the dataset. Findings and caveats that apply to the study as a whole: Clinical and demographic metadata were provided uncurated, with the amount varying by source and participant.

TCRbeta CDR3 regions were amplified from genomic DNA using the immunoSEQ Assay, a bias-controlled multiplex PCR. The paper's data handling went like this. Nucleated cell counts per sample were estimated from amplification of reference gene primers within the assay. To quantify the absolute abundance of each unique TCRbeta CDR3 rearrangement, sequence reads were collapsed and filtered. For each sample, productive Simpson clonality was calculated by taking the square root of Simpson's diversity index across productive rearrangements. The source is immuneACCESS, and TCRdb retained only in-frame sequences with V and J called. Part of the clones is not carried over; for the studies checked, unresolved V genes explain less than half of this, and the remainder is unexplained. That table supplies the V and J calls and clone size; D and trimming were determined from the DNA. The sample table records approximately 450,000 clones; about 85% of these occur just once. Nearly 2% of the sample belongs to the ten largest clones.

Participants in the prospective study were enrolled through a virtual design, were aged about 18 to 89 years, and lived in roughly 24 United States geographic areas. In the prospective study, cohorts were assigned on the basis of participant-reported clinical history obtained from a screening survey and a study questionnaire. In the prospective study, whole blood, serum and a nasopharyngeal or oropharyngeal swab were collected from each participant by mobile phlebotomists. Over a 2-month period, participants in the prospective study had the option of providing additional blood draws and questionnaires. Blood samples from the prospective study were shipped frozen or at room temperature prior to DNA extraction. The germline V gene gives CDR1 as MGHDK and CDR2 as SYGVNS. V is pared back by 1 base and J by 11 bases, with 8 bases lying between the germline termini. Taken from cysteine to phenylalanine, the CDR3 has 12 residues. CDR3 DNA is the only sequence kept; it has 36 bases, read in frame from the first base.

Comment on this clone: Its target antigen remains unknown. Per-nucleotide qualities are absent, and no much larger clonotype sits a single base away.

The specimen sequenced was PBMCs or T cells enriched from blood (not recorded which). The sequence was collected from a woman between 18 and 29 years old with acute COVID-19. The sequence joins TRBV25-1 to TRBJ1-4; the D gene cannot be resolved reliably. This receptor carries the CDR3 CASSESRVKLFF. In nucleotide form, the sequence is TGTGCCAGCAGTGAATCTCGGGTGAAACTGTTTTTT. The entire variable domain, with the stretches around the CDR3 drawn from the reference TRBV25-1 and TRBJ1-4 proteins, is EADIYQTPRYLVIGTGKKITLECSQTMGHDKMYWYQQDPGMELHLIHYSYGVNSTEKGDLSSESTVSRIRTEHFPLTLESARPSHTSQYLCASSESRVKLFFGSGTQLSVL.